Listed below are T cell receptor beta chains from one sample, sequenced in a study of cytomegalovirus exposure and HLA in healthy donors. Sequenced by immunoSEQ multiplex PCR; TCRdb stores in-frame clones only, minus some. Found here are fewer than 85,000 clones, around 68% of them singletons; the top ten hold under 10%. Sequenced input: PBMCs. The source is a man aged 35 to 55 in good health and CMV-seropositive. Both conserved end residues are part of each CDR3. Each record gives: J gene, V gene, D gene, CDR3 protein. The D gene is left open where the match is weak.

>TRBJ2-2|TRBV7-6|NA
CASSQLSGNTGELFF
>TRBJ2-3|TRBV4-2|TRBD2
CASSQDRRGGTDTQYF
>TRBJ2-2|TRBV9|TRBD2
CASTPSPGTRSTGELFF
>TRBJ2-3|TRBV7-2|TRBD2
CASSRYEAGVLPDTQYF
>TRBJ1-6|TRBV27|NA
CASSPVNSPLHF
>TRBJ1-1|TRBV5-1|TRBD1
CASSLGGTGNTEAFF
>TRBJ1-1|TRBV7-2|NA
CASSSSGGALSEAFF
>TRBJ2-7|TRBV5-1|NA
CASQITSLSSYEQYF
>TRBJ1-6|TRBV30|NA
CAWSPSAGNNSPLHF
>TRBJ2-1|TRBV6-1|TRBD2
CASSEAGGYNEQFF
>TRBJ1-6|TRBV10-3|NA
CAISVERESPLHF
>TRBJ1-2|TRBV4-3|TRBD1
CASSQDYRGDNYGYTF
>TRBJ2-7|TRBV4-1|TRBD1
CASSAQAGQGMYEQYF
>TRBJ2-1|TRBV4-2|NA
CASSQKTVSASYNEQFF
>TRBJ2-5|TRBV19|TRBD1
CASSILSPAGGAETQYF
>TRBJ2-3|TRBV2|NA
CASSRQGGDTQYF
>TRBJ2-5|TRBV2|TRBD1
CASGPRNRGQETQYF
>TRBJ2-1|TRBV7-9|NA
CASSLQGAIDEQFF
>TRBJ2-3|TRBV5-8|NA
CASSPRESLNTDTQYF
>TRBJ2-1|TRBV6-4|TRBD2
CASSAMTSGGYNEQFF
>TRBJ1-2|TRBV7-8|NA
CASSLRQIYGYTF
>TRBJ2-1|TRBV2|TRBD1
CASSPWTGLKNEQFF